Shown below are 17 T cell receptor beta chains from a single sample sequenced in a study of blood T cell repertoires in COVID-19. The protocol was immunoSEQ multiplex PCR, while the TCRdb copy is restricted to in-frame clones and leaves out a portion. The sample comprises about 50,000 clones, approximately 85% of which are singletons, and 6.5% rests with the top ten. Sequenced material: peripheral blood. These receptors all come from a man in his 60s with acute or convalescent COVID-19.

The V and J genes are TRBV27 and TRBJ1-3, with TRBD1 matching over 8 bases. J lost 3 bases, V lost 0 bases, and 4 bases had no gene match. The CDR3 has 16 residues. Germline V gene sequence: CDR1 MNHEY, CDR2 SMNVEV (reference sequence). The CDR3 sequence is CASSLSPGTGGNTIYF. In nucleotides, the CDR3 is TGTGCCAGCAGTTTATCGCCGGGGACAGGTGGAAACACCATATATTTT.

With respect to this clone: The same CDR3 also results from other DNA sequences found in this sample. The rearrangement uses TRBV18 and TRBJ2-7; 7 bases align to TRBD2. The V gene's germline CDR1 is KGHSH and CDR2 LQKENI. After removal of 3 bases from V and 0 bases from J, the junction contained 2 bases not matched to a gene. CDR3 length: 14 residues. The chain's CDR3 is CASSPGLVSYEQYF. CDR3 in DNA: TGTGCCAGCTCACCTGGACTAGTCTCCTACGAGCAGTACTTC.

V gene TRBV5-5 combines with J gene TRBJ2-4, with D possibly being TRBD2 (5 bases). Deletions cut 7 bases from V and 8 bases from J, with 13 bases between. The CDR3 loop spans 12 amino acids. Looked up from germline, CDR1 is SGHKS and CDR2 is YYEKEE (reference sequence). CDR3 DNA: TGTGCCAGCGGCCCCCGGGGAGACATTCAGTACTTC. This encodes CASGPRGDIQYF.

The sample holds one count of this clone. The rearrangement joins TRBV5-5 to TRBJ1-1; D is undetermined. The germline CDR1 and CDR2 sequences are SGHKS and YYEKEE (reference sequence). The CDR3 loop spans 12 amino acids. The V gene lost 4 bases and the J gene lost 4 bases, with 8 bases spanning the gap. Written as DNA, the CDR3 is TGTGCCAGCAGCCCGGGATTCACTGAAGCTTTCTTT. It is translated as CASSPGFTEAFF.

The chain has TRBV3-1 (or the pseudogene TRBV3-2) and TRBJ2-1; TRBD1 is a possible D gene (6 bases). The germline CDR1 and CDR2 sequences are LGHDT and YNNKEL (reference sequence). CDR3 length: 13 amino acids. The ends were cut back, 1 base at V and 12 bases at J, with 13 bases in the middle. As DNA, the CDR3 is TGTGCCAGCAGCCAAGGCCTGGGACAACCGCAGTTCTTC. Residues: CASSQGLGQPQFF.

This CDR3 reads CASSQRANTEAFF. DNA of the CDR3: TGTGCCAGCAGCCAGAGGGCGAACACTGAAGCTTTCTTT. The chain combines TRBV3-1 (or the pseudogene TRBV3-2) with TRBJ1-1; no clear D gene. Germline loops: CDR1 LGHDT, CDR2 YNNKEL (reference sequence). V was trimmed by 3 bases and J by 1 base, leaving 6 bases between them. CDR3 length: 13 amino acids.

This chain uses TRBV7-9 with TRBJ2-1; 7 bases are shared with TRBD1. Per the germline V gene, CDR1 is SEHNR and CDR2 is FQNEAQ (reference sequence). This CDR3 is built from 15 residues. With 3 bases clipped from V and 1 base from J, the junction kept 3 bases outside the gene matches. CDR3 DNA sequence: TGTGCCAGCAGCTTGACAGGGTGGTCCTACAATGAGCAGTTCTTC. This translates into CASSLTGWSYNEQFF.

The chain links TRBV28 to TRBJ1-2; TRBD1 matches at 8 bases. The CDR3 is made up of 15 amino acids. Trimming cost V 3 bases and J 2 bases; bases outside gene matches: 5. Germline CDR1 reads MDHEN; CDR2 reads SYDVKM. This CDR3 is CASSFITGGNYGYTF. In DNA form, the CDR3 reads TGTGCCAGCAGTTTTATTACAGGGGGGAACTATGGCTACACCTTC.

This clone was seen a few times. CDR3 loop: CASSLDAAGANVLTF. CDR3 sequence (DNA): TGTGCCAGCAGCTTGGATGCGGCTGGGGCCAACGTCCTGACTTTC. This chain uses TRBV5-6 with TRBJ2-6, with D hard to call. V was trimmed by 0 bases and J by 2 bases, leaving 6 bases between them. From germline, CDR1 is SGHDT and CDR2 YYEEEE. This CDR3 comprises 15 residues.

This chain connects TRBV5-4 to TRBJ2-2; 13 bases align to TRBD2. With 4 bases clipped from V and 3 bases from J, the junction kept 6 bases outside the gene matches. This CDR3 is 17 amino acids long. Per the germline V gene, CDR1 is SGHNT and CDR2 is YYREEE (reference sequence). CDR3: CASSRPGLAGYTGELFF. In nucleotides, the CDR3 is TGTGCCAGCAGCCGCCCGGGACTAGCGGGATACACCGGGGAGCTGTTTTTT.

The chain employs TRBV9 and TRBJ2-5; 12 nucleotides agree with TRBD2. CDR3 length equals 16 residues. V lost 2 bases to trimming and J lost 4 bases; unmatched junction nucleotides: 6. Germline CDR1 reads SGDLS; CDR2 reads YYNGEE. The CDR3, as DNA: TGTGCCAGCAGCGTGGGACTAGCGGGTAGATCAGAGACCCAGTACTTC. Translation gives CASSVGLAGRSETQYF.

This clone came up once. The gene calls are TRBV9 and TRBJ1-4, with D possibly being TRBD1 (5 bases). The CDR3 is made up of 15 amino acids. The V end was cut by 0 bases, the J end by 1 base, with 7 bases between. In germline, CDR1 is SGDLS, CDR2 YYNGEE. The CDR3 nucleotides are TGTGCCAGCAGCGTAGGGCAGGGAACTAATGAAAAACTGTTTTTT. It encodes CASSVGQGTNEKLFF.

This rearrangement joins TRBV2 to TRBJ1-3, with D perhaps matching TRBD1 (6 bases). The CDR3 is 15 residues long. Germline values: CDR1 SNHLY, CDR2 FYNNEI. V lost 2 bases and J lost 2, with 10 bases in between. CDR3 DNA sequence: TGTGCCAGCAGTGAATGGGGGACACCTGGAAACACCATATATTTT. Translation: CASSEWGTPGNTIYF.

V gene TRBV7-8 combines with J gene TRBJ1-5; D is ambiguous. V was clipped by 6 bases and J by 3 bases, with 9 bases between them. The CDR3 has 13 residues. Per the germline V gene, CDR1 is SGHVS and CDR2 is FQNEAQ. The DNA for the CDR3 is TGTGCCAGCAGAATAGAAAACAATCAGCCCCAGCATTTT. This codes for CASRIENNQPQHF. The whole variable domain, filled in from reference TRBV7-8 and TRBJ1-5, reads GAGVSQSPRYKVAKRGQDVALRCDPISGHVSLFWYQQALGQGPEFLTYFQNEAQLDKSGLPSDRFFAERPEGSVSTLKIQRTQQEDSAVYLCASRIENNQPQHFGDGTRLSIL.

The chain recombines TRBV28 with TRBJ1-2, with 7 bases fitting TRBD1. CDR1 MDHEN and CDR2 SYDVKM come from the germline V gene. The V gene end was trimmed by 1 base and the J gene end by 8 bases; junction bases not matched to a gene: 4. The CDR3 has 13 amino acids. CDR3 bases: TGTGCCAGCAGTTTATCAGGGGGGCAAGGCTACACCTTC. Translated, it gives CASSLSGGQGYTF.

V usage is TRBV9 and J usage is TRBJ1-4, with TRBD1 matching over 7 bases. There are 15 residues in the CDR3. The V and J ends lost 4 bases and 7 bases, in that order; junction bases with no gene match: 10. Germline CDR1 reads SGDLS; CDR2 reads YYNGEE. This CDR3 is CASSTTGSWGEKLFF. The CDR3 bases are TGTGCCAGCAGCACGACAGGGTCCTGGGGTGAAAAACTGTTTTTT. The full variable domain, in which reference TRBV9 and TRBJ1-4 provide the parts outside the CDR3, is DSGVTQTPKHLITATGQRVTLRCSPRSGDLSVYWYQQSLDQGLQFLIQYYNGEERAKGNILERFSAQQFPDLHSELNLSSLELGDSALYFCASSTTGSWGEKLFFGSGTQLSVL.

This clone appeared a few times. This sequence joins TRBV9 and TRBJ2-7; 7 nucleotides match TRBD2. Germline assignment: CDR1 SGDLS and CDR2 YYNGEE. There are 14 residues in the CDR3. V shed 2 bases, J shed 4 bases, and the junction held 6 bases outside the gene matches. CDR3 in DNA: TGTGCCAGCAGCGTCAACACCGGGGGGTACGAGCAGTACTTC. Encoded protein: CASSVNTGGYEQYF.